The sequence of this TCR beta chain was determined in a study of cytomegalovirus exposure and HLA in healthy donors (dated by TCRdb to about 2017). In terms of the full investigation: A later analysis indicated that the 95 to 150 validation repertoires were generated on the platform also employed for the approximately 690 repertoires of the first cohort. The study aimed to test whether signatures of past pathogen exposure could be identified by cataloging public T cell receptors. In addition to the first cohort of 500 to 850 subjects, a separate validation cohort of 120 different subjects was used. To predict cytomegalovirus infection status, the study brought together high-throughput TCR immunosequencing, statistical association of individual TCRs with disease status, and machine learning.

Taken from the germline V gene, the CDR1 and CDR2 loops are MRHNA and SNTAGT. The CDR3 spans 14 residues, from the cysteine through the phenylalanine. Only CDR3 DNA is held: 42 bases, read in frame from base 1. The trim is 7 bases for V and 4 bases for J, with a gap of 16 bases between the germline ends. The donors were included in the validation cohort of some 120 subjects, a group kept apart from the roughly 700-subject first cohort. The library came from the immunoSEQ multiplex PCR assay. In the paper's pipeline: To diagnose cytomegalovirus status from the catalog of TCR beta chain sequences, a statistical classification framework was built. Drawn from immuneACCESS, this table holds only the in-frame rearrangements with V and J called that TCRdb kept. Clones are partly lost; checked studies trace under half to an unresolved V gene and leave the rest unexplained. The V and J calls and clone size come from that table; D and trimming were worked out from the DNA. The sample table holds 350,000 or so clones, of which about nine tenths were seen once. The ten largest clones add up to approximately 0.84% of the sample.

Results and caveats for the whole study, not just this receptor: A later analysis lacked HLA typing for the validation cohort, so it scored co-occurrence in that cohort across all 120 repertoires. The study listed 150 to 200 TCR beta chains as associated with cytomegalovirus. In a later analysis, TCRs clustered in the first cohort were found to also tend to co-occur in the approximately 120 validation repertoires, with 85% to 95% of cluster scores above 0. In both the original and validation cohorts, the classifier was reported to diagnose cytomegalovirus status with high specificity and sensitivity. According to the authors, the approach could potentially be generalized to other disease states and immunological phenotypes. While some public TCRs were present in many individuals, most TCR sequences turned up only very rarely across donors. In vitro tests confirmed that three of the cytomegalovirus-associated TCR beta chains recognize cytomegalovirus antigens.

In the case of this clone: There is no known antigen for this receptor. No quality values exist for individual bases; no much larger clone is one base distant.

The sequence links TRBV6-4 to TRBJ1-2; no D segment can be confidently identified. Specimen: PBMCs. The clonotype was recovered from a woman between 18 and 29 years old in good health and CMV-seronegative. At the DNA level, the sequence is TGTGCCAGCACCATAGGCGGCGCTGGCTATGGCTACACCTTC. This translates into CASTIGGAGYGYTF.